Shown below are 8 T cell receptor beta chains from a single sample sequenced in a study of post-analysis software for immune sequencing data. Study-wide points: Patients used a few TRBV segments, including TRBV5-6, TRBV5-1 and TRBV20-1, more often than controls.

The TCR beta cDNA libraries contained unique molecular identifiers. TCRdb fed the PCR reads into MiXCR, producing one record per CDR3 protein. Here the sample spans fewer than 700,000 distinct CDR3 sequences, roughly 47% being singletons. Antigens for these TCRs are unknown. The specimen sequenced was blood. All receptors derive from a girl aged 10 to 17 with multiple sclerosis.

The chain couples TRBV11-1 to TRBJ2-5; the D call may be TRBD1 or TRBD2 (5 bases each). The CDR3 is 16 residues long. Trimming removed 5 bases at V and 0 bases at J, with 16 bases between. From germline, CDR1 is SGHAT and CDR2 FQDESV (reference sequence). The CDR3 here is CASSLGTRYYQETQYF. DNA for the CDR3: TGTGCCAGCAGCCTCGGGACCCGTTATTACCAAGAGACCCAGTACTTC.

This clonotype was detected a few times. The CDR3 protein is CAISGAAGANVLTF. The DNA of the CDR3 is TGTGCCATCAGTGGCGCAGCTGGGGCCAACGTCCTGACTTTC. The J gene is TRBJ2-6, the V gene TRBV10-3; D gene ambiguous. Germline CDR1 reads ENHRY; CDR2 reads SYGVKD. CDR3 length: 14 amino acids. Trimming removed 4 bases from V and 2 bases from J, with 6 bases in between.

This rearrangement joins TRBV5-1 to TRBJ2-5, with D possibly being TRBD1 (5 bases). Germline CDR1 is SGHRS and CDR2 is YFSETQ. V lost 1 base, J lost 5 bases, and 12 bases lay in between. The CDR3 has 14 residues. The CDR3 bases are TGCGCCAGCAGCTTGAGGGGCAGGGTGGAGACCCAGTACTTC. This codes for CASSLRGRVETQYF.

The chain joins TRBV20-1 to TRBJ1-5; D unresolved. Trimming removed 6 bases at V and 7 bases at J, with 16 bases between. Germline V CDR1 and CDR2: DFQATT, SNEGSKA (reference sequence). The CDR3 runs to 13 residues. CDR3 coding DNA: TGCAGTGCCCGGGATGGGGTACGCCAGCCCCAGCATTTT. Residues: CSARDGVRQPQHF.

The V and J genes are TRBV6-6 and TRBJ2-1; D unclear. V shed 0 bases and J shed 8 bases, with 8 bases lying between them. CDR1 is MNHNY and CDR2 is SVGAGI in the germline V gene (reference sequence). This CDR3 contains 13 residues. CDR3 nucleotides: TGTGCCAGCAGTTACTCGAGACTCGATGAGCAGTTCTTC. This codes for CASSYSRLDEQFF.

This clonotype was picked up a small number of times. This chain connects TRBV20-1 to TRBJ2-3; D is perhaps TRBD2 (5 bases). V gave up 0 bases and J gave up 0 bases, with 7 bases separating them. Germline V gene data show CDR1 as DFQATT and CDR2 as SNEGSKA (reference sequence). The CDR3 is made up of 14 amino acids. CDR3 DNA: TGCAGTGCTAGAGAGGAGGCTAGCACAGATACGCAGTATTTT. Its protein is CSAREEASTDTQYF.

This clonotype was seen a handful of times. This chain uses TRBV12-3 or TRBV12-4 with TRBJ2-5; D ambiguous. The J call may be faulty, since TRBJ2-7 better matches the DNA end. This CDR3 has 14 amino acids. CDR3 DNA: TGTGCCAGCACATTTCCCCTAGTTAGGAACGAGCAGTACTTC. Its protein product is CASTFPLVRNEQYF.

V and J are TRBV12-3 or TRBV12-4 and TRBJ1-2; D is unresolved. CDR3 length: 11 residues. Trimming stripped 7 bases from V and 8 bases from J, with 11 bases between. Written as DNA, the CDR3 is TGTGCCAGCATACGAGGGAGCGGCTACACCTTC. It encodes CASIRGSGYTF.